This entry lists 30 T cell receptor beta chains sequenced from one sample in a study of CD4 and CD8 cells across lung adenocarcinoma regions. TCRdb analysed the PCR reads with MiXCR anew, one entry per CDR3 protein. The sample has under 20,000 distinct CDR3 sequences, 46% seen once. The sample taken for sequencing was CD4+ T cells from the margin of a lung tumor. These receptor sequences come from a male donor with lung adenocarcinoma. The CD4 and CD8 labels of this study may be unreliable.

This rearrangement joins TRBV6-1 to TRBJ2-2, with TRBD1 as a possible D gene (5 bases). Germline CDR1 is MNHNS and CDR2 is SASEGT. V was shortened by 2 bases and J by 2 bases, with 18 bases between the two germline ends. The CDR3 sequence is 18 residues long. Here the CDR3 DNA reads TGTGCCAGCAGTGAAAGGGGTTGGGGTAACACAAACACCGGGGAGCTGTTTTTT. Translating it yields CASSERGWGNTNTGELFF.

The CDR3 region has the DNA TGCAGTGCCAGTAGGGGTAGTTTATCTAGCACAGATACGCAGTATTTT. Its translation is CSASRGSLSSTDTQYF. The chain employs TRBV20-1 and TRBJ2-3, with a tentative D call TRBD1 (5 bases). Trimming took 6 bases from V and 0 from J, leaving 19 bases between them. This CDR3 comprises 16 residues. In germline, CDR1 is DFQATT, CDR2 SNEGSKA (reference sequence).

About this clonotype: At one boundary the junction diverges from the germline segment, which might be a read error. The V call is TRBV20-1, the J call TRBJ2-4; the match to TRBD1 covers 8 bases. Germline CDR1 is DFQATT and CDR2 is SNEGSKA (reference sequence). The CDR3 runs to 14 residues. CDR3 DNA: TGCCGTGCCTCGGGGCAGGGGGCCGAAGATACGCAGTATTTC. This encodes CRASGQGAEDTQYF.

This clonotype was seen more than once but under ten times. The gene calls are TRBV10-1 and TRBJ2-5; tentatively, D is TRBD1 (5 bases). The germline CDR1 and CDR2 sequences are WNHNN and SYGVQD (reference sequence). V lost 0 bases to trimming and J lost 2 bases, with 13 bases between them. The CDR3 extends over 16 amino acids. CDR3 DNA sequence: TGCGCCAGCAGTGAGTCGAGTGTTCAGGGACAAGAGACCCAGTACTTC. This gives the protein CASSESSVQGQETQYF.

The rearrangement links TRBV18 to TRBJ2-2; 9 nucleotides line up with TRBD2. With 6 bases clipped from V and 7 bases from J, the junction kept 12 bases outside the gene matches. This CDR3 is built from 16 residues. Germline CDR1 and CDR2: KGHSH and LQKENI. As DNA, the CDR3 is TGTGCCAGCTCCACCAGACTAGCGGAAGAAGGCGGGGAGCTGTTTTTT. It specifies CASSTRLAEEGGELFF.

This clonotype was picked up many times. This sequence joins TRBV7-6 and TRBJ2-1, with 11 nucleotides matching TRBD2. The V gene end was trimmed by 5 bases and the J gene end by 10 bases; junction bases not matched to a gene: 13. CDR1 and CDR2 from the germline V gene are SGHVS and FNYEAQ. This CDR3 is built from 16 residues. In nucleotides, the CDR3 is TGTGCCAGCAGCGTTTTTAGCGGGAGGGCAATGCGGGAGCAGTTCTTC. As protein: CASSVFSGRAMREQFF.

At least ten counts were recorded for this clonotype. V and J are TRBV6-1 and TRBJ2-4, with D unresolved. CDR1 is MNHNS, CDR2 SASEGT, per germline. V lost 5 bases and J lost 0, with 11 bases in between. The CDR3 spans 15 residues. The DNA for the CDR3 is TGTGCCAGCAGTCCACAGCTACTAGCCAAAAACATTCAGTACTTC. It translates to CASSPQLLAKNIQYF.

This clonotype came up many times. V gene TRBV6-4 combines with J gene TRBJ2-1; 10 nucleotides match TRBD1. CDR1 and CDR2 from the germline V gene are MRHNA and SNTAGT. This CDR3 has 15 residues. The V segment lost 4 bases and the J segment 8 bases; nucleotides outside the gene matches: 8. CDR3 loop: CASSVGTGDEDEQFF. The CDR3, as DNA: TGTGCCAGCAGTGTGGGGACAGGGGATGAGGATGAGCAGTTCTTC.

This clonotype occurred many times. The CDR3 sequence is CASSSYPEGFASGANVLTF. Here the CDR3 DNA reads TGTGCCAGCAGTTCCTACCCGGAGGGTTTCGCCTCTGGGGCCAACGTCCTGACTTTC. This chain joins TRBV6-5 and TRBJ2-6, with a weak D call TRBD2 (6 bases). The CDR3 is 19 residues long. The germline gives CDR1 MNHEY, CDR2 SVGAGI. The V end was cut by 4 bases, the J end by 0 bases, with 19 bases between.

This clonotype was counted ten times or more. V usage is TRBV6-4 and J usage is TRBJ2-1, with 8 bases aligning to TRBD2. The CDR3 totals 16 residues. Unmatched junction bases numbered 1, after V lost 0 bases and J lost 0 bases. Germline V CDR1 and CDR2: MRHNA, SNTAGT. The CDR3 DNA is TGTGCCAGCAGTGACTCCGGGGGGGGCTCCTACAATGAGCAGTTCTTC. It translates to CASSDSGGGSYNEQFF.

This clonotype was counted ten times or more. The CDR3 region has the DNA TGCGCCAGCAGCCCCGGGACAGGGTTAAACTATGGCTACACCTTC. Its protein product is CASSPGTGLNYGYTF. The J gene is TRBJ1-2, the V gene TRBV4-1; 9 bases fit TRBD1. Germline-derived CDR1 and CDR2 are MGHRA and YSYEKL. J was trimmed by 2 bases and V by 4 bases; bases with no gene match: 5. This CDR3 has 15 amino acids.

This clonotype was counted many times. The gene calls are TRBV30 and TRBJ1-2; D is uncertain. Trimming removed 3 bases at V and 3 bases at J, with 5 bases between. Germline CDR1 reads GTSNPN; CDR2 reads SVGIG (reference sequence). The CDR3 spans 11 residues. The CDR3 reads CAWRRHYGYTF. The CDR3 nucleotides read TGTGCCTGGAGAAGACACTATGGCTACACCTTC.

This chain joins TRBV6-1 and TRBJ2-1; D not resolved. This CDR3 region has 13 residues. Trimming cost V 5 bases and J 9 bases, with 14 bases left between them. Germline assignment: CDR1 MNHNS and CDR2 SASEGT. The CDR3 region has the DNA TGTGCCAGCAGTAGCACTTGGGTTAGTGAGCAGTTCTTC. Encoded protein: CASSSTWVSEQFF.

This clonotype was seen repeatedly, ten times or more. The V call is TRBV4-1, the J call TRBJ2-6; TRBD2 is a possible D gene (7 bases). Trimming removed 3 bases at V and 2 bases at J, with 17 bases between. This CDR3 region has 18 residues. CDR1 and CDR2 (germline): MGHRA, YSYEKL. CDR3 sequence reads: CASSHPLGRGPGANVLTF. DNA for the CDR3: TGCGCCAGCAGCCACCCCTTGGGGCGGGGGCCTGGGGCCAACGTCCTGACTTTC.

As to this clonotype: With a much larger clone just one base away, this may be a read error. The chain uses TRBV27 and TRBJ2-5; no firm D call. The CDR3 has 9 amino acids. Germline CDR1 and CDR2: MNHEY and SMNVEV (reference sequence). Between the trimmed V and J ends, which lost 11 bases and 6 bases, there was a span of 7 bases. The CDR3 coding sequence is TGTGCCCGCGAACAGACCCAGTACTTC. As protein: CAREQTQYF.

Note on this clonotype: The CDR3 end shows no conserved phenylalanine or tryptophan, and so a read error is likely. V is TRBV6-1 and J is TRBJ2-1; a possible D gene is TRBD2 (6 bases). V shed 7 bases and J shed 8 bases, with 12 bases lying between them. Germline CDR1 is MNHNS and CDR2 is SASEGT. The length of the CDR3 is 12 residues. The CDR3 DNA reads as TGTGCCAGCACGACTAGAAACCATGAGCAGTTCCTC. It yields the protein CASTTRNHEQFL.

This clonotype is large within its sample. The genes are TRBV10-3 and TRBJ2-5; 9 nucleotides match TRBD2. Trimming at V came to 2 bases and at J to 1 base, leaving 5 bases not matched to a gene. From germline, CDR1 is ENHRY and CDR2 SYGVKD. The CDR3 is 16 residues long. The CDR3 here is CAISEQVLAGQETQYF. The CDR3, as DNA: TGTGCCATCAGTGAGCAAGTACTAGCGGGCCAAGAGACCCAGTACTTC.

This clonotype was counted between two and nine times. The J gene is TRBJ2-3, the V gene TRBV6-4; possible D gene TRBD1, 5 bases. The V end was cut by 3 bases, the J end by 0 bases, with 13 bases between. This CDR3 has 16 amino acids. Germline V lookup: CDR1 MRHNA, CDR2 SNTAGT. The CDR3 nucleotides are TGTGCCAGCAGTGAATTTTGGGGCGGCAGCACAGATACGCAGTATTTT. It translates to CASSEFWGGSTDTQYF.

To note about this clonotype: One end of the junction fails to match germline, which may point to a read error. CDR3 DNA sequence: TGTGCCAGCAGTGAGGGGGGGACCGCCAAAAACACGCAGTATTTC. It yields the protein CASSEGGTAKNTQYF. V and J are TRBV6-1 and TRBJ2-3, with 7 bases identical to TRBD2. Germline V gene sequence: CDR1 MNHNS, CDR2 SASEGT. This CDR3 comprises 15 residues.

At least ten counts were recorded for this clonotype. The chain links TRBV7-2 to TRBJ2-7; 12 bases agree with TRBD2. V shed 4 bases, J shed 6 bases, and the junction held 4 bases outside the gene matches. The CDR3 totals 14 residues. The germline V gene has CDR1 SGHTA and CDR2 FQGNSA. CDR3 protein: CASSSRLAGAEQYF. The CDR3 region has the DNA TGTGCCAGCAGCTCAAGACTAGCGGGAGCCGAGCAGTACTTC.

This clonotype is medium-sized. The chain couples TRBV6-1 to TRBJ2-5, with 10 positions matching TRBD2. The V and J ends lost 1 base and 5 bases, in that order; junction bases with no gene match: 1. Germline CDR1 and CDR2: MNHNS and SASEGT. This CDR3 contains 14 residues. The CDR3 bases are TGTGCCAGCAGTGAAGTAGCGGGAGGCGAGACCCAGTACTTC. This sequence encodes CASSEVAGGETQYF.

About this clonotype itself: An end of the junction differs from the germline gene, which may be a read error. This rearrangement joins TRBV6-4 to TRBJ2-3; 8 nucleotides line up with TRBD2. From germline, CDR1 is MRHNA and CDR2 SNTAGT. The CDR3 is made up of 13 amino acids. The CDR3 reads CARRSGSTDTQYF. As DNA, the CDR3 is TGTGCCAGGAGGAGCGGGAGCACAGATACGCAGTACTTT.

The chain uses TRBV3-1 and TRBJ2-1; 9 nucleotides line up with TRBD2. The CDR3 has 15 residues. J lost 9 bases, V lost 4 bases, and 10 bases had no gene match. From germline, CDR1 is LGHDT and CDR2 YNNKEL (reference sequence). Here the CDR3 DNA reads TGTGCCAGCAGCCTCTCCGGGACTAGCAGGGGTGAGCAGTTCTTC. Its translation is CASSLSGTSRGEQFF.

In nucleotides, the CDR3 is TGTGCCATCCCGATGACTAGTCCGAACACCGGGGAGCTGTTTTTT. This encodes CAIPMTSPNTGELFF. The V call is TRBV10-3, the J call TRBJ2-2; weak D call: TRBD2 (6 bases). The CDR3 loop spans 15 amino acids. The ends were cut back, 8 bases at V and 0 bases at J, with 13 bases in the middle. Germline CDR1 is ENHRY and CDR2 is SYGVKD.

The J gene is TRBJ2-1, the V gene TRBV6-1, with 11 bases aligning to TRBD2. CDR1 MNHNS and CDR2 SASEGT come from the germline V gene. The CDR3 runs 14 residues. Germline trimming cut 6 bases from V and 9 bases from J; bases unmatched to any gene: 7. The CDR3 DNA follows: TGTGCCAGCAGCGGGCTAGCGGGGGGACCTGAGCAGTTCTTC. This codes for CASSGLAGGPEQFF.

This clonotype was picked up many times. The chain couples TRBV11-2 to TRBJ1-4; D is unresolved. Trimming cost V 5 bases and J 8 bases, with 15 bases left between them. This CDR3 has 14 residues. The germline gives CDR1 SGHAT, CDR2 FQNNGV. CDR3 DNA: TGTGCCAGCAGCGCCGACATGGGAGGGGAAAAACTGTTTTTT. Protein: CASSADMGGEKLFF.

This clonotype was observed a handful of times. The J gene is TRBJ1-1, the V gene TRBV6-1; D is unclear. Between the trimmed V and J ends, which lost 2 bases and 3 bases, there was a span of 7 bases. The CDR3 has 13 residues. Germline V gene data show CDR1 as MNHNS and CDR2 as SASEGT. The CDR3 sequence is CASSELGDTEAFF. DNA for the CDR3: TGTGCCAGCAGTGAACTGGGAGACACTGAAGCTTTCTTT.

Here the CDR3 DNA reads TGTGCCAGCAGTTACTCGAGTTATGGCGGGAGGACAAACTACGAGCAGTACTTC. Translation gives CASSYSSYGGRTNYEQYF. The chain has TRBV6-5 and TRBJ2-7; 8 nucleotides line up with TRBD2. J lost 3 bases, V lost 0 bases, and 13 bases had no gene match. The CDR3 is made up of 18 amino acids. The V gene's germline CDR1 is MNHEY and CDR2 SVGAGI.

This clonotype has at least ten counts. V is TRBV3-1 and J is TRBJ2-5; the match to TRBD2 covers 9 bases. The germline gives CDR1 LGHDT, CDR2 YNNKEL (reference sequence). Trimming at V came to 5 bases and at J to 2 bases, leaving 9 bases not matched to a gene. The CDR3 extends over 16 amino acids. The CDR3 is CASSRAPTSGQETQYF. The CDR3 nucleotides are TGTGCCAGCAGCAGGGCCCCGACTAGCGGACAAGAGACCCAGTACTTC.

The chain carries TRBV7-2 and TRBJ2-4; a weak D match, TRBD2 (6 bases). CDR1 and CDR2 from the germline V gene are SGHTA and FQGNSA. V lost 1 base, J lost 13 bases, and 14 bases lay in between. This CDR3 has 13 amino acids. In nucleotides, the CDR3 is TGTGCCAGCAGCTTAGGGGACTCAAAGATCCAGTACTTC. Protein product: CASSLGDSKIQYF.